The T cell receptor beta chain under discussion was sequenced for a study of tumor-infiltrating lymphocytes in localized non-small cell lung cancer. Study as a whole: Several tumor histologies, both smoking statuses, and some post-neoadjuvant chemotherapy samples were included. General study results and limits: IM1 and IM2 tumors showed no difference in T-cell fraction. Different pieces of the same tissue went to different assays, confounding technical variation with intratumor heterogeneity. Higher tumor T cell infiltration than in uninvolved lung was supported by TCRbeta sequencing.

The CDR3 is 15 residues long. V lost 8 bases and J lost 4, with 20 bases in between. From germline, CDR1 is MNHEY and CDR2 SVGAGI. A note on this clone: The target antigen is unknown.

Sequenced by immunoSEQ multiplex PCR; TCRdb stores in-frame clones only, minus some. In the table there are some 7,000 clones, about 74% of which are singletons. The specimen was lung tumor tissue. The sequence was obtained from a human donor with non-small cell lung cancer. V is TRBV6-5 and J is TRBJ2-5; D tentatively reads TRBD1 or TRBD2 (6 bases each). CDR3 sequence: CASLWSRGPRETQYF. The CDR3 nucleotides read TGTGCCAGCCTCTGGTCTCGGGGGCCACGAGAGACCCAGTACTTC.